Listed below are T cell receptor beta chains from one sample, sequenced in a study of blood T cells in healthy people across ages. TCRdb itself ran the 5' RACE reads through MiXCR, one entry per CDR3 protein. The sample lists some 760,000 distinct CDR3 sequences, about 25% occurring once. These same records also appear under a second study, on T cells of mothers and their children.

Sequenced sample: blood. The receptors stem from a boy aged 5-17 years in good health. CDR3s include the opening cysteine and the closing phenylalanine or tryptophan. The order of the fields is clone size, D gene, J gene, V gene, CDR3 DNA, CDR3 protein. A D gene is named only where the DNA matches it firmly. Some rows mark clone size as missing; the rest say once, few, many or name a class of expanded clone.

>-|TRBD2|TRBJ2-1|TRBV5-6
TGTGCCAGCAGCAATACTTGGTTGGGAGGGGATGAGCAGTTCTTC
CASSNTWLGGDEQFF
>many|TRBD1|TRBJ2-5|TRBV9
TGTGCCAGCAGCGCCACATTCGAGGGGGCGGAGACCCAGTACTTC
CASSATFEGAETQYF
>-|TRBD1|TRBJ2-5|TRBV20-1
TGCAGTGCTCCAGGGGGCGGGGAGACCCAGTACTTC
CSAPGGGETQYF
>-|-|TRBJ2-1|TRBV19
TGTGCCAGTAGTATAGATCCCCCTCGACTAGGAAGCTCCTACAATGAGCAGTTCTTC
CASSIDPPRLGSSYNEQFF
>-|-|TRBJ1-6|TRBV4-3
TGCGCCAGCAGCCAAGATCCTGGAGCAGGGGTAGATTCACCCCTCCACTTT
CASSQDPGAGVDSPLHF
>-|-|TRBJ2-5|TRBV3-1
TGTGCCAGCAGCCAACGGGAAGATGTGGGGGCCCAGTACTTC
CASSQREDVGAQYF
>-|TRBD2|TRBJ2-1|TRBV3-1
TGTGCCAGCAGCCCTAGGACTAGTCCGGACAATGAGCAGTTCTTC
CASSPRTSPDNEQFF
>many|-|TRBJ2-5|TRBV7-3
TGCGCCAGCAGCTTGTCCAGGGAAGAGACCCAGTACTTC
CASSLSREETQYF
>-|-|TRBJ2-4|TRBV2
TGTGCCATCACTCGGAGGGGGCAGAGGACTATCAAAAACATTCAGTACTTC
CAITRRGQRTIKNIQYF
>-|-|TRBJ2-1|TRBV4-3
TGCGCCAGCAGCCAAGATTTGTCCACCTACAATGAGCAGTTCTTC
CASSQDLSTYNEQFF
>few|TRBD1|TRBJ2-7|TRBV28
TGTGCCAGCAGTTTCTCAGGGGGAACGTGGAACGGGAACGAGCAGTACTTC
CASSFSGGTWNGNEQYF
>few|-|TRBJ2-7|TRBV20-1
TGCAGTGCTAGTCTGGAATACGAGCAGTACTTC
CSASLEYEQYF
>-|TRBD1|TRBJ1-2|TRBV7-9
TGTGCCAGCAGCCCTGGACAGGGCGGTCGCTACACCTTC
CASSPGQGGRYTF
>once|-|TRBJ1-2|TRBV20-1
TGCAGTGCTAGAGGTGACAGGCTTGAAGGCTACACCTTC
CSARGDRLEGYTF
>-|-|TRBJ2-3|TRBV20-1
TGCAGTGCTAGAGACTCCGACACAGATACGCAGTATTTT
CSARDSDTDTQYF
>-|-|TRBJ1-1|TRBV24-1
TGTGCCACCAGTGGTGGTTTAAATGAAGCTTTCTTT
CATSGGLNEAFF
>-|-|TRBJ1-4|TRBV20-1
TGCAGTGCTAGGGGGTCGGATGAAAAACTGTTTTTT
CSARGSDEKLFF
>few|-|TRBJ1-1|TRBV5-1
TGCGCCAGCCAGTCATATCTCAACACTGAAGCTTTCTTT
CASQSYLNTEAFF
>few|-|TRBJ1-1|TRBV7-6
TGTGCCAGCAGCTTCGCGGGAGTCGGCACTGAAGCTTTCTTT
CASSFAGVGTEAFF
>-|-|TRBJ2-1|TRBV4-1
TGCGCCAGCAGCCCGGGACCGCGGAATGAGCAGTTCTTC
CASSPGPRNEQFF
>-|-|TRBJ2-5|TRBV28
TGTGCCAGCAGTTTATATCGACGACAAGAGACCCAGTACTTC
CASSLYRRQETQYF
>-|-|TRBJ1-2|TRBV29-1
TGCAGCGTTGATTGGGGAGTCTATGGCTACACCTTC
CSVDWGVYGYTF
>-|TRBD2|TRBJ2-3|TRBV12-3/TRBV12-4
TGTGCCAGCAGCCTATCACTAGCGGGAGCGTTAGATACGCAGTATTTT
CASSLSLAGALDTQYF
>few|TRBD1|TRBJ1-2|TRBV9
TGCGCCAGCAGCGACCCGGGACAGGGCCTTGGTGGCTACACCTTC
CASSDPGQGLGGYTF
>few|-|TRBJ2-5|TRBV7-6
TGTGCCAGCAGCCCCATAATCGGACACCAAGAGACCCAGTACTTC
CASSPIIGHQETQYF
>few|TRBD1|TRBJ2-4|TRBV11-2
TGTGCCAGCAGCCCTCGACAGGGTGGTGGTCACATTCAGTACTTC
CASSPRQGGGHIQYF
>few|-|TRBJ1-2|TRBV6-2/TRBV6-3
TGTGCCAGCACCTTAGACAGGAACTATGGCTACACCTTC
CASTLDRNYGYTF